A selection of T cell receptor beta chains follows, all from one sample in a study of blood T cell repertoires in COVID-19. TCRdb's table, derived via immunoSEQ multiplex PCR, lists solely in-frame clones and lacks some. The table shows 150,000 to 200,000 clones, with 60% to 85% occurring only once. The sequencing input was peripheral blood. The receptors stem from a man aged 70 or older with acute or convalescent COVID-19. CDR3s include the opening cysteine and the closing phenylalanine or tryptophan. The order of the fields is J gene, V gene, clone size, D gene, CDR3 DNA, CDR3 protein. A D gene is named only where the DNA matches it firmly. The size entry is marked missing in some rows and otherwise reads once, few, many or a size class.

j_call: TRBJ1-3; v_call: TRBV7-8; clone_size: -; d_call: -; cdr3_nt: TGTGCCAGCAGCTTAGACATCACAGGGAACACCATATATTTT; cdr3_aa: CASSLDITGNTIYF
j_call: TRBJ1-4; v_call: TRBV5-6; clone_size: -; d_call: TRBD1; cdr3_nt: TGTGCCAGCAGCGGCACCACAGGGGCAACTAATGAAAAACTGTTTTTT; cdr3_aa: CASSGTTGATNEKLFF
j_call: TRBJ1-5; v_call: TRBV27; clone_size: -; d_call: -; cdr3_nt: TGTGCCAGCAGTGGGGGGAACAGCAATAGCAATCAGCCCCAGCATTTT; cdr3_aa: CASSGGNSNSNQPQHF
j_call: TRBJ1-1; v_call: TRBV19; clone_size: -; d_call: TRBD1; cdr3_nt: TGTGCCAGTAGCCGGACAGGTATGGGGAACACTGAAGCTTTCTTT; cdr3_aa: CASSRTGMGNTEAFF
j_call: TRBJ1-5; v_call: TRBV7-9; clone_size: -; d_call: -; cdr3_nt: TGTGCCAGCAGCTTAGGGACAGCCAATCAGCCCCAGCATTTT; cdr3_aa: CASSLGTANQPQHF
j_call: TRBJ2-1; v_call: TRBV12-3/TRBV12-4; clone_size: -; d_call: -; cdr3_nt: TGTGCCAGCAGTCGGGGATATGAGCAGTTCTTC; cdr3_aa: CASSRGYEQFF
j_call: TRBJ1-4; v_call: TRBV28; clone_size: -; d_call: -; cdr3_nt: TGTGCCAGCAGTTCCCTAGGAGGGGATGAAAAACTGTTTTTT; cdr3_aa: CASSSLGGDEKLFF
j_call: TRBJ1-5; v_call: TRBV19; clone_size: few; d_call: TRBD1; cdr3_nt: TGTGCCAGTATACAGGGGCTTGGGCCCCAGCATTTT; cdr3_aa: CASIQGLGPQHF
j_call: TRBJ1-4; v_call: TRBV28; clone_size: few; d_call: -; cdr3_nt: TGTGCCAGCGGTAAAAGTACAGGGAATGAAAAACTGTTTTTT; cdr3_aa: CASGKSTGNEKLFF
j_call: TRBJ1-2; v_call: TRBV28; clone_size: -; d_call: -; cdr3_nt: TGTGCCAGCACCACGTACGCTCGGGACTTTGGCTACACCTTC; cdr3_aa: CASTTYARDFGYTF
j_call: TRBJ1-6; v_call: TRBV21-1; clone_size: -; d_call: -; cdr3_nt: TGTGCCAGCAGCAAAGACGCAGGAAGGAATTCACCCCTCCACTTT; cdr3_aa: CASSKDAGRNSPLHF
j_call: TRBJ1-5; v_call: TRBV2; clone_size: -; d_call: TRBD1; cdr3_nt: TGTGCCAGCAGCTTGGACAGGGAGAGGACCCAGCATTTT; cdr3_aa: CASSLDRERTQHF
j_call: TRBJ2-7; v_call: TRBV27; clone_size: few; d_call: TRBD2; cdr3_nt: TGTGCCAGCTCATGGGGTAGCGGGAGGAGCGCCTACGAGCAGTACTTC; cdr3_aa: CASSWGSGRSAYEQYF
j_call: TRBJ2-2; v_call: TRBV19; clone_size: once; d_call: -; cdr3_nt: TGTGCCAGTAGTATGTTGGGGGCGCGGACCGGGGAGCTGTTTTTT; cdr3_aa: CASSMLGARTGELFF
j_call: TRBJ2-5; v_call: TRBV15; clone_size: -; d_call: TRBD2; cdr3_nt: TGTGCCACCAGCAGAGATTATACGGGGGGGCAAGAGACCCAGTACTTC; cdr3_aa: CATSRDYTGGQETQYF
j_call: TRBJ2-3; v_call: TRBV5-4; clone_size: -; d_call: TRBD2; cdr3_nt: TGTGCCAGCAGCTTGGGTGGGACTAGCAATCCAGATACGCAGTATTTT; cdr3_aa: CASSLGGTSNPDTQYF
j_call: TRBJ2-1; v_call: TRBV15; clone_size: -; d_call: -; cdr3_nt: TGTGCCACCAGCAGAGCAGTTCTTTACAATGAGCAGTTCTTC; cdr3_aa: CATSRAVLYNEQFF
j_call: TRBJ2-5; v_call: TRBV6-6; clone_size: -; d_call: TRBD2; cdr3_nt: TGTGCCAGCAACCAAGGGACTACAACTTCGTCGGGGTACTTC; cdr3_aa: CASNQGTTTSSGYF
j_call: TRBJ2-2; v_call: TRBV5-8; clone_size: once; d_call: TRBD1; cdr3_nt: TGTGCCAGCAGCTTGCCTGGGACAGCCAACACCGGGGAGCTGTTTTTT; cdr3_aa: CASSLPGTANTGELFF
j_call: TRBJ2-4; v_call: TRBV6-2/TRBV6-3; clone_size: few; d_call: -; cdr3_nt: TGTGCCAGCAGCCCTGGCTCCGGGGGAAGAGGGTGGAACATTCAGTACTTC; cdr3_aa: CASSPGSGGRGWNIQYF
j_call: TRBJ1-5; v_call: TRBV19; clone_size: -; d_call: TRBD1; cdr3_nt: TGTGCCAGTAGTATCCCAGGGGGCTCACCTAGCAATCAGCCCCAGCATTTT; cdr3_aa: CASSIPGGSPSNQPQHF
j_call: TRBJ2-3; v_call: TRBV5-1; clone_size: -; d_call: -; cdr3_nt: TGCGCCAGCAGCGAGGGGACTCCGTGGACGCAGTATTTT; cdr3_aa: CASSEGTPWTQYF
j_call: TRBJ2-7; v_call: TRBV18; clone_size: -; d_call: TRBD1; cdr3_nt: TGTGCCAGCTCACTTGGACAGGGCTACGAGCAGTACTTC; cdr3_aa: CASSLGQGYEQYF
j_call: TRBJ1-3; v_call: TRBV4-2; clone_size: -; d_call: TRBD1; cdr3_nt: TGTGCCAGCAGCCCACAGGGGTCTGACGGAAACACCATATATTTT; cdr3_aa: CASSPQGSDGNTIYF
j_call: TRBJ2-7; v_call: TRBV2; clone_size: -; d_call: TRBD1; cdr3_nt: TGTGCCAGCAGTGGCGGGACAGGGGGCAGGGGGCAGTACTTC; cdr3_aa: CASSGGTGGRGQYF
j_call: TRBJ1-2; v_call: TRBV13; clone_size: few; d_call: TRBD1; cdr3_nt: TGTGCCAGCAGCTCCCCCCAGACAGGGGGAGGCGGCTACACCTTC; cdr3_aa: CASSSPQTGGGGYTF
j_call: TRBJ1-1; v_call: TRBV11-2; clone_size: -; d_call: -; cdr3_nt: TGTGCCAGCAGCTTTAGAGGTACGGGGGGCGAAGCTTTCTTT; cdr3_aa: CASSFRGTGGEAFF
j_call: TRBJ1-4; v_call: TRBV28; clone_size: -; d_call: TRBD1; cdr3_nt: TGTGCCAGCAGTTCCCCAGGGGGCGTTGGAGTTGGAAATGAAAAACTGTTTTTT; cdr3_aa: CASSSPGGVGVGNEKLFF
j_call: TRBJ1-2; v_call: TRBV3-1/TRBV3-2; clone_size: few; d_call: -; cdr3_nt: TGTGCCAGCAGCCAAGGTTACAGGGAGTCTTATGGCTACACCTTC; cdr3_aa: CASSQGYRESYGYTF
j_call: TRBJ1-3; v_call: TRBV11-3; clone_size: -; d_call: TRBD1; cdr3_nt: TGTGCCAGCAGCCCCGGACAGGGACCTGGAAACACCATATATTTT; cdr3_aa: CASSPGQGPGNTIYF
j_call: TRBJ2-1; v_call: TRBV9; clone_size: -; d_call: TRBD1; cdr3_nt: TGTGCCAGCAGCGTAGAGGGGGCTAGCAATGAGCAGTTCTTC; cdr3_aa: CASSVEGASNEQFF
j_call: TRBJ1-2; v_call: TRBV6-5; clone_size: once; d_call: TRBD1; cdr3_nt: TGTGCCAGCAGTTCCCGGGGACAGAGCTATGGCTACACCTTC; cdr3_aa: CASSSRGQSYGYTF
j_call: TRBJ1-4; v_call: TRBV2; clone_size: -; d_call: -; cdr3_nt: TGTGCCAGCAGTGAAGTGCGGGGGGCAACTAATGAAAAACTGTTTTTT; cdr3_aa: CASSEVRGATNEKLFF
j_call: TRBJ2-1; v_call: TRBV14; clone_size: -; d_call: -; cdr3_nt: TGTGCCAGCAGTCGTCACAATGAGCAGTTCTTC; cdr3_aa: CASSRHNEQFF
j_call: TRBJ1-5; v_call: TRBV29-1; clone_size: -; d_call: TRBD1; cdr3_nt: TGCAGCACATCGACAGGGGAGAATCAGCCCCAGCATTTT; cdr3_aa: CSTSTGENQPQHF
j_call: TRBJ2-7; v_call: TRBV5-6; clone_size: -; d_call: -; cdr3_nt: TGTGCCAGCAGCTTGGGGCAGCTAGCCAGGGGTAGGTACGAGCAGTACTTC; cdr3_aa: CASSLGQLARGRYEQYF
j_call: TRBJ1-2; v_call: TRBV9; clone_size: -; d_call: -; cdr3_nt: TGTGCCAGCAGCGTAGAAGGTAGGGGTTATGGCTACACCTTC; cdr3_aa: CASSVEGRGYGYTF
j_call: TRBJ2-2; v_call: TRBV3-1/TRBV3-2; clone_size: -; d_call: -; cdr3_nt: TGTGCCAGCAGCCAAGTCGAACAGGACACCGGGGAGCTGTTTTTT; cdr3_aa: CASSQVEQDTGELFF
j_call: TRBJ1-2; v_call: TRBV5-4; clone_size: -; d_call: -; cdr3_nt: TGTGCCAGCAGCTTGTATGGGGGGGACGGCTACACCTTC; cdr3_aa: CASSLYGGDGYTF
j_call: TRBJ2-3; v_call: TRBV6-5; clone_size: -; d_call: TRBD2; cdr3_nt: TGTGCCAGCAGTAGACTAGCGGGGCGCACAGATACGCAGTATTTT; cdr3_aa: CASSRLAGRTDTQYF